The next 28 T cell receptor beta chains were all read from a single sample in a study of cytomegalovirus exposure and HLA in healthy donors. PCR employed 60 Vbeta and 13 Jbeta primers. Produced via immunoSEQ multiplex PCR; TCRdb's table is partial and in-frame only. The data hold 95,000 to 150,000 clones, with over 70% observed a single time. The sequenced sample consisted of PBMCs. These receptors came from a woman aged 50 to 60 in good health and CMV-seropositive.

CDR3 sequence: CASSVGQGASTDTQYF. The CDR3 DNA is TGTGCCAGCAGCGTCGGACAGGGAGCTAGCACAGATACGCAGTATTTT. The rearrangement joins TRBV9 to TRBJ2-3; 8 nucleotides match TRBD1. With 2 bases clipped from V and 0 bases from J, the junction kept 5 bases outside the gene matches. The germline CDR1 and CDR2 sequences are SGDLS and YYNGEE. The CDR3 consists of 16 residues.

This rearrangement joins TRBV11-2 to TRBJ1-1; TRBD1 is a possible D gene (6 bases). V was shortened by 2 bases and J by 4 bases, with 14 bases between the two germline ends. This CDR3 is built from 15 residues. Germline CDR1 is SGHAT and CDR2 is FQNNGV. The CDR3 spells CASSLHGGLGTEAFF. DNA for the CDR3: TGTGCCAGCAGCTTACACGGGGGGCTAGGCACTGAAGCTTTCTTT.

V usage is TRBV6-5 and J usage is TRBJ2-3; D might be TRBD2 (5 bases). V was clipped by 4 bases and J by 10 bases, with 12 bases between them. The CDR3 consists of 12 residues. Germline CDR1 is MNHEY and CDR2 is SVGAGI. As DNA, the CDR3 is TGTGCCAGCAGTTCGGGGTCAGGAGCGCAGTATTTT. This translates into CASSSGSGAQYF.

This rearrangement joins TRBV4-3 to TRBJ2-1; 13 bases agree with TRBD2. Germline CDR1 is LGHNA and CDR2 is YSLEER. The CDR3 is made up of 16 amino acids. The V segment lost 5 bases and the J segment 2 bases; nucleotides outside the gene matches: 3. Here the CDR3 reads CASSLLAGGAYNEQFF. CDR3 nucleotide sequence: TGCGCCAGCAGCTTACTAGCGGGGGGGGCCTACAATGAGCAGTTCTTC.

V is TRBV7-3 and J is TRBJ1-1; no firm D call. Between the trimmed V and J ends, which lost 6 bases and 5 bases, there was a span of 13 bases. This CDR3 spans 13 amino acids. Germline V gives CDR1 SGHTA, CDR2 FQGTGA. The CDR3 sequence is CASSFYGGTEAFF. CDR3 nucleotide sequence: TGTGCCAGCAGTTTTTATGGAGGGACTGAAGCTTTCTTT.

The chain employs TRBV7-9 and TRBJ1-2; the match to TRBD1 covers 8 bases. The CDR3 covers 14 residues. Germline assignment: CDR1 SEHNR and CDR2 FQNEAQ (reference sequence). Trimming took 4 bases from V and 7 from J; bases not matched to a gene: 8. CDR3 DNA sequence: TGTGCCAGCAGCTGGGGGGGACAGGAGGCTGGCTACACCTTC. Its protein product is CASSWGGQEAGYTF.

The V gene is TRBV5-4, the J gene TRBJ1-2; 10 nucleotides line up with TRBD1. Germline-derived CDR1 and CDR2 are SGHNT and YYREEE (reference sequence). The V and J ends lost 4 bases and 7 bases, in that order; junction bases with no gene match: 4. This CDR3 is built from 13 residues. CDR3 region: CASSPGTGAGYTF. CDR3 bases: TGTGCCAGCAGCCCCGGGACAGGGGCTGGCTACACCTTC.

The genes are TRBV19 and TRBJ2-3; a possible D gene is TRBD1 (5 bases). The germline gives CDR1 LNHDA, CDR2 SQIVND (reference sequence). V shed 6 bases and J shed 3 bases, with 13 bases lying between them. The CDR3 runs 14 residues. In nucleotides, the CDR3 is TGTGCCAGTAGGAGACAGAGCTTTACAGATACGCAGTATTTT. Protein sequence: CASRRQSFTDTQYF. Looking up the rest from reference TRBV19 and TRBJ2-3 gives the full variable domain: DGGITQSPKYLFRKEGQNVTLSCEQNLNHDAMYWYRQDPGQGLRLIYYSQIVNDFQKGDIAEGYSVSREKKESFPLTVTSAQKNPTAFYLCASRRQSFTDTQYFGPGTRLTVL.

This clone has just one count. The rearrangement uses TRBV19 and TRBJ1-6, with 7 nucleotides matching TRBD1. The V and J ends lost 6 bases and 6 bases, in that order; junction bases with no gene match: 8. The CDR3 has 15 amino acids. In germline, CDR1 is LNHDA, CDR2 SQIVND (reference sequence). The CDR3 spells CASRTGRAGNSPLHF. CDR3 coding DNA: TGTGCCAGTAGGACAGGGCGAGCGGGTAATTCACCCCTCCACTTT.

The CDR3 loop is CASTSGATSGSYEQYF. The CDR3 DNA reads TGTGCCTCCACCTCCGGCGCTACTAGCGGCTCCTACGAGCAGTACTTC. The chain recombines TRBV10-3 with TRBJ2-7, with 8 nucleotides matching TRBD2. V gave up 11 bases and J gave up 0 bases; unmatched junction bases: 15. Germline CDR1 and CDR2: ENHRY and SYGVKD. This CDR3 contains 16 residues.

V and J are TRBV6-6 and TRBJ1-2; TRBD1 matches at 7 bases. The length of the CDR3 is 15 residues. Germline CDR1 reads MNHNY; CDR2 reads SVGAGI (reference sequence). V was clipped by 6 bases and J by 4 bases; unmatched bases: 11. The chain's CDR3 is CASRPLQTGLYGYTF. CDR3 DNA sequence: TGTGCCAGCAGACCCCTCCAGACAGGGCTCTATGGCTACACCTTC.

CDR3 region: CASSSDRVGYGYTF. The CDR3 DNA follows: TGTGCCAGTAGTTCCGACAGGGTAGGCTATGGCTACACCTTC. The J gene is TRBJ1-2, the V gene TRBV19; 7 bases are shared with TRBD1. The V and J ends lost 5 bases and 4 bases, in that order; junction bases with no gene match: 7. The CDR3 has 14 residues. The germline V gene has CDR1 LNHDA and CDR2 SQIVND (reference sequence).

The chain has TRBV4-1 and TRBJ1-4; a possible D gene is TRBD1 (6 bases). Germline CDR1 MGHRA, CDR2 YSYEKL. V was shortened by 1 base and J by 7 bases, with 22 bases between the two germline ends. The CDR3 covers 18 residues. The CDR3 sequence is CASSQAGQGRVIGEKLFF. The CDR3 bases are TGCGCCAGCAGCCAAGCGGGGCAGGGGAGGGTGATTGGTGAAAAACTGTTTTTT.

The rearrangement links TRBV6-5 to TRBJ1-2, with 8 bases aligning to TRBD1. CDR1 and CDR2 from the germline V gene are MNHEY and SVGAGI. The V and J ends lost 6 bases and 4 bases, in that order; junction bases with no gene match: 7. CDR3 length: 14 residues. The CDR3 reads CASRRQGTFYGYTF. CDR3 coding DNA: TGTGCCAGCAGAAGACAGGGGACCTTCTATGGCTACACCTTC.

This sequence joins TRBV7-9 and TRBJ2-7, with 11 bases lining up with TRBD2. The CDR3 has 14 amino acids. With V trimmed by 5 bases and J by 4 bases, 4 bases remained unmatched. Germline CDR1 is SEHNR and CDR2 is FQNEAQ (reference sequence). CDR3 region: CASSTSGGLYEQYF. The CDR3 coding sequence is TGTGCCAGCAGCACTAGCGGGGGATTGTACGAGCAGTACTTC.

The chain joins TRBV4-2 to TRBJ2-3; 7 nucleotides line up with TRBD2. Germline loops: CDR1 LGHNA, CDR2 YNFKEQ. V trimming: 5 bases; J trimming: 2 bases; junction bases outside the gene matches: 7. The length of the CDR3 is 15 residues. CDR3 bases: TGTGCCAGCAGCAGCGGGACTATCACCACAGATACGCAGTATTTT. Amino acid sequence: CASSSGTITTDTQYF.

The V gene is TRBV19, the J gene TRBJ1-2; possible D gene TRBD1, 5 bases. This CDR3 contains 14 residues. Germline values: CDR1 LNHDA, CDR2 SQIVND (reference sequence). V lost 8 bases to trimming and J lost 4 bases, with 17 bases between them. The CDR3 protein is CASRPLGRAYGYTF. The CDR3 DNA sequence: TGTGCCAGTCGACCGCTGGGGCGTGCCTATGGCTACACCTTC.

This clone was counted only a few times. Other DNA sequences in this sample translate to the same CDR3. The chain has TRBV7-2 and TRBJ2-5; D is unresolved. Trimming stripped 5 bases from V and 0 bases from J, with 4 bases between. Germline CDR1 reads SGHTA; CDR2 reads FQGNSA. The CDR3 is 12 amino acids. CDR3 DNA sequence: TGTGCCAGCAGCCCGTACCAAGAGACCCAGTACTTC. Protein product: CASSPYQETQYF.

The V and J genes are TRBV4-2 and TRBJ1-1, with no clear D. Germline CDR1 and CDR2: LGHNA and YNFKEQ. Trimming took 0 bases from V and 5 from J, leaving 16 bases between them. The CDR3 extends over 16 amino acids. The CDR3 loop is CASSQDRKGVGTEAFF. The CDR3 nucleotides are TGTGCCAGCAGCCAAGATAGAAAGGGAGTTGGAACTGAAGCTTTCTTT.

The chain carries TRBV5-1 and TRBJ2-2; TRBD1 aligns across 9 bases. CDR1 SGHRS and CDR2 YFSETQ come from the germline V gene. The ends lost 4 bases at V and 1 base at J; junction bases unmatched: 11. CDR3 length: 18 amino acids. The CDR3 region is CASSRTHPGQGNTGELFF. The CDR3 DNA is TGCGCCAGCAGCCGTACCCACCCGGGACAGGGGAACACCGGGGAGCTGTTTTTT.

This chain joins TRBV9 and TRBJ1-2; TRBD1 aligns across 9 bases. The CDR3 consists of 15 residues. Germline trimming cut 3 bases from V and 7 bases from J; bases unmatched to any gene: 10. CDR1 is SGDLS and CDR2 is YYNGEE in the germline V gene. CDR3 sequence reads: CASSEARQGEAGYTF. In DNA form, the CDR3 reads TGTGCCAGCAGCGAGGCGCGACAGGGGGAAGCTGGCTACACCTTC.

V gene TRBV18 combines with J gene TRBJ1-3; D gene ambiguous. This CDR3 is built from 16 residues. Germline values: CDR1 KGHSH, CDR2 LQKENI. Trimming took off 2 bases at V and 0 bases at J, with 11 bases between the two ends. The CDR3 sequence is CASSPSVRSSGNTIYF. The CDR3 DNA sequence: TGTGCCAGCTCACCAAGCGTGCGGAGCTCTGGAAACACCATATATTTT.

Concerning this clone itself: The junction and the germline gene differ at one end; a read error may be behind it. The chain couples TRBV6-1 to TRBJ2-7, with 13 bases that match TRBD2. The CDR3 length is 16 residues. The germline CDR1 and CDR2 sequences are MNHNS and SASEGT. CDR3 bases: TGTGCCAGCAGCGAAGGACTAGCGGGGGCCTCCTACGAGCAGTACTTC. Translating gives CASSEGLAGASYEQYF.

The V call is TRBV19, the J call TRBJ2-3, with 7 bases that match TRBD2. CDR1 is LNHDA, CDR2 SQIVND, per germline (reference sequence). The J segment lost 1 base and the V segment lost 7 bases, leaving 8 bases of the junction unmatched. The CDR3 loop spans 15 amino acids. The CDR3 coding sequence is TGTGCCAGTAAGGGGCTAGCGGTCCGCACAGATACGCAGTATTTT. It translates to CASKGLAVRTDTQYF.

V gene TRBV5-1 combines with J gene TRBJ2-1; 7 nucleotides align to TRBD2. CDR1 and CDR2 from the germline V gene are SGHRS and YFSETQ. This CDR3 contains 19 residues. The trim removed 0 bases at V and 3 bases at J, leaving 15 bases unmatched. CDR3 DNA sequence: TGCGCCAGCAGCTTGGCCAACGGGGTTGGCGGGAGAAACTACAATGAGCAGTTCTTC. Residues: CASSLANGVGGRNYNEQFF.

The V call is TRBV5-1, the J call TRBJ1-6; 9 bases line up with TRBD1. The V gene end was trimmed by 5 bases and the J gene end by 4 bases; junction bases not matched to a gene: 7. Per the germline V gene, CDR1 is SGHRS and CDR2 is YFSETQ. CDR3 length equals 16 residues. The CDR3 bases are TGCGCCAGCAGTTCCGGGACAGGGTCGTATAATTCACCCCTCCACTTT. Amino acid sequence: CASSSGTGSYNSPLHF.

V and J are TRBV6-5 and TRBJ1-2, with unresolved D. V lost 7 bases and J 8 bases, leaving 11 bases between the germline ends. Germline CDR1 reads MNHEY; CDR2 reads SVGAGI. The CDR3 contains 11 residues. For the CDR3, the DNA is TGTGCCAGCACCTCCGGAGGCGGCTACACCTTC. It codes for CASTSGGGYTF.

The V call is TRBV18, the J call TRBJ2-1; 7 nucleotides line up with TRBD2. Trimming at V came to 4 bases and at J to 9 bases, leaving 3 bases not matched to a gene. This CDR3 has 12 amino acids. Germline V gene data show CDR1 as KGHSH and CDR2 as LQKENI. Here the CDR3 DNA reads TGTGCCAGCTCACGAAGGGAGGGTGAGCAGTTCTTC. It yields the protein CASSRREGEQFF.